Listed below are T cell receptor beta chains from one sample, sequenced in a study of T cell repertoires in urothelial bladder cancer. Libraries were prepared by immunoSEQ multiplex PCR; TCRdb keeps only in-frame clonotypes and omits some of them. The table includes about 6,200 clones, about two thirds detected once. The sequenced material came from tumor-infiltrating cells from bladder cancer. These receptors were collected from a human donor with urothelial carcinoma. CDR3s include the opening cysteine and the closing phenylalanine or tryptophan. A D gene is named only where the DNA matches it firmly. Only some rows state a clone size, as once, few, many or a class for expanded clones.

V: TRBV7-8; size: NA; D: NA; J: TRBJ2-2; CDR3: CASSLHRVDTGELFF; DNA: TGTGCCAGCAGCTTACACAGGGTGGACACCGGGGAGCTGTTTTTT
V: TRBV15; size: NA; D: NA; J: TRBJ1-4; CDR3: CATSRFKDSPTNEKLFF; DNA: TGTGCCACCAGCAGATTTAAAGACAGCCCAACTAATGAAAAACTGTTTTTT
V: TRBV7-3; size: NA; D: TRBD1; J: TRBJ2-1; CDR3: CASSKNRGVYNEQFF; DNA: TGTGCCAGCAGCAAAAACAGGGGGGTGTACAATGAGCAGTTCTTC
V: TRBV5-4; size: NA; D: NA; J: TRBJ2-7; CDR3: CASSLRLEGSYEQYF; DNA: TGTGCCAGCAGCCTAAGACTAGAGGGCTCCTACGAGCAGTACTTC
V: TRBV2; size: NA; D: NA; J: TRBJ1-5; CDR3: CASKGTALPYQPQHF; DNA: TGTGCCAGCAAGGGGACTGCGCTCCCATATCAGCCCCAGCATTTT
V: TRBV11-2; size: few; D: TRBD1; J: TRBJ2-7; CDR3: CASSPRGGNRGRAGEQYF; DNA: TGTGCCAGCAGCCCCCGAGGGGGAAACAGGGGGCGCGCCGGCGAGCAGTACTTC
V: TRBV7-9; size: NA; D: NA; J: TRBJ1-4; CDR3: CASSLELSQKEKLFF; DNA: TGTGCCAGCAGCTTAGAGTTGTCCCAGAAGGAAAAACTGTTTTTT
V: TRBV20-1; size: NA; D: NA; J: TRBJ2-1; CDR3: CSAKASEQFF; DNA: TGCAGTGCTAAAGCTAGTGAGCAGTTCTTC
V: TRBV18; size: NA; D: TRBD1; J: TRBJ1-4; CDR3: CASSPKQGAGEKLFF; DNA: TGTGCCAGCTCACCAAAACAGGGGGCAGGTGAAAAACTGTTTTTT
V: TRBV18; size: NA; D: NA; J: TRBJ2-3; CDR3: CASSPSPADTQYF; DNA: TGTGCCAGCTCACCATCCCCCGCAGATACGCAGTATTTT
V: TRBV6-1; size: few; D: TRBD1; J: TRBJ2-7; CDR3: CASSEGVATGITYEQYF; DNA: TGTGCCAGCAGTGAAGGCGTGGCGACAGGGATCACCTACGAGCAGTACTTC
V: TRBV7-1; size: few; D: NA; J: TRBJ2-2; CDR3: CASSAQAGRNTGELFF; DNA: TGTGCCAGCAGCGCCCAGGCCGGCCGCAACACCGGGGAGCTGTTTTTT
V: TRBV2; size: NA; D: NA; J: TRBJ1-5; CDR3: CASSENADRQPQHF; DNA: TGTGCCAGCAGTGAAAACGCGGATAGGCAGCCCCAGCATTTT
V: TRBV2; size: NA; D: NA; J: TRBJ2-3; CDR3: CASSQYDPRQDTQYF; DNA: TGTGCCAGCAGTCAATATGACCCGCGGCAAGATACGCAGTATTTT
V: TRBV28; size: NA; D: NA; J: TRBJ1-5; CDR3: CASSPSWAKPQHF; DNA: TGTGCCAGCAGTCCTTCATGGGCTAAGCCCCAGCATTTT
V: TRBV4-1; size: NA; D: NA; J: TRBJ1-1; CDR3: CASSQPRGALNTEAFF; DNA: TGCGCCAGCAGCCAACCCCGGGGCGCATTGAACACTGAAGCTTTCTTT
V: TRBV28; size: once; D: TRBD1; J: TRBJ1-5; CDR3: CASSSAGPQGSNQPQHF; DNA: TGTGCCAGCAGTTCAGCCGGCCCACAGGGGAGCAATCAGCCCCAGCATTTT
V: TRBV15; size: NA; D: NA; J: TRBJ1-4; CDR3: CATSRTWGTNEKLFF; DNA: TGTGCCACCAGCAGAACCTGGGGAACTAATGAAAAACTGTTTTTT
V: TRBV14; size: NA; D: NA; J: TRBJ2-5; CDR3: CASSQEFWGPTETQYF; DNA: TGTGCCAGCAGCCAAGAGTTTTGGGGTCCGACCGAGACCCAGTACTTC
V: TRBV30; size: NA; D: NA; J: TRBJ1-3; CDR3: CAWSVKITGNTIYF; DNA: TGTGCCTGGAGTGTAAAAATAACTGGAAACACCATATATTTT
V: TRBV6-6; size: few; D: NA; J: TRBJ1-6; CDR3: CASSLGSGGSPLHF; DNA: TGTGCCAGCAGCCTAGGGAGTGGGGGTTCACCCCTCCACTTT
V: TRBV6-1; size: once; D: NA; J: TRBJ2-1; CDR3: CASSETTETYNEQFF; DNA: TGTGCCAGCAGTGAAACGACGGAGACCTACAATGAGCAGTTCTTC
V: TRBV13; size: few; D: NA; J: TRBJ1-1; CDR3: CASRVRGGMNTEAFF; DNA: TGTGCCAGCAGGGTAAGGGGGGGAATGAACACTGAAGCTTTCTTT
V: TRBV7-3; size: NA; D: NA; J: TRBJ2-2; CDR3: CASSSTVLGGRTGELFF; DNA: TGTGCCAGCAGCTCGACGGTATTAGGGGGTAGAACCGGGGAGCTGTTTTTT
V: TRBV6-5; size: few; D: NA; J: TRBJ2-7; CDR3: CASTGGFPYEQYF; DNA: TGTGCCAGCACAGGAGGGTTCCCCTACGAGCAGTACTTC
V: TRBV19; size: few; D: TRBD1; J: TRBJ1-4; CDR3: CASRQPGQTNEKLFF; DNA: TGTGCCAGTAGACAACCGGGACAGACTAATGAAAAACTGTTTTTT
V: TRBV6-1; size: NA; D: TRBD1; J: TRBJ2-2; CDR3: CASSPDRGRGWLFF; DNA: TGTGCCAGCAGCCCAGACAGGGGGCGGGGTTGGCTGTTTTTT
V: TRBV30; size: once; D: NA; J: TRBJ2-7; CDR3: CAWSRSYEQYF; DNA: TGTGCCTGGAGTCGCAGTTACGAGCAGTACTTC
V: TRBV27; size: NA; D: NA; J: TRBJ1-4; CDR3: CATRGPATNEKLFF; DNA: TGTGCCACTAGAGGACCGGCAACTAATGAAAAACTGTTTTTT